The clone carrying this T cell receptor (beta chain) has a count of ten or more. MiXCR was run by TCRdb on the 5' RACE reads, yielding one entry per CDR3 protein. The sample shows roughly 150,000 distinct CDR3 sequences, 6% to 8.5% of them seen only once. The sample belongs to a study of CD8 T cells in ankylosing spondylitis. Sequences were obtained from blood, either unsorted or a sorted T cell fraction (not recorded which). This sequence was found in a female donor with ankylosing spondylitis or in good health (not recorded which).

CDR3 in amino acids: CAIRGQGAGQPQHF. DNA of the CDR3: TGTGCCATCAGAGGACAGGGGGCTGGTCAGCCCCAGCATTTT. The chain uses TRBV10-3 and TRBJ1-5; the match to TRBD1 covers 11 bases. Trimming removed 6 bases from V and 6 bases from J; junction bases left unmatched: 4. CDR1 is ENHRY, CDR2 SYGVKD, per germline. This CDR3 is built from 14 residues.